A single sample is the source of the 25 T cell receptor beta chains below, sequenced in a study of PD-L1 blockade in urothelial cancer. The sample's time point: pretreatment peripheral blood. Sequencing used immunoSEQ multiplex PCR; TCRdb keeps in-frame clones, though not all of them. The table records some 56,000 clones, 85% of them present only once. The source material was PBMCs, sampled around atezolizumab (anti-PD-L1) treatment. These receptor sequences come from a man in his 70s with urothelial cancer.

The chain couples TRBV18 to TRBJ2-7; 7 positions agree with TRBD1. Per the germline V gene, CDR1 is KGHSH and CDR2 is LQKENI. The V and J ends lost 4 bases and 3 bases, in that order; junction bases with no gene match: 9. The CDR3 extends over 15 amino acids. CDR3 region: CASSLNRDSHYEQYF. CDR3 nucleotides: TGTGCCAGCTCACTCAACCGGGACAGTCACTACGAGCAGTACTTC. Combining the CDR3 with reference TRBV18 and TRBJ2-7 gives the whole variable domain NAGVMQNPRHLVRRRGQEARLRCSPMKGHSHVYWYRQLPEEGLKFMVYLQKENIIDESGMPKERFSAEFPKEGPSILRIQQVVRGDSAAYFCASSLNRDSHYEQYFGPGTRLTVT.

V gene TRBV6-5 combines with J gene TRBJ1-1, with 9 positions matching TRBD1. Germline assignment: CDR1 MNHEY and CDR2 SVGAGI. The V segment lost 2 bases and the J segment 3 bases; nucleotides outside the gene matches: 4. The CDR3 has 15 residues. The CDR3 DNA reads TGTGCCAGCAGTTACAACAGGGGGCTAGACACTGAAGCTTTCTTT. It encodes CASSYNRGLDTEAFF.

The chain is built from TRBV30 and TRBJ1-2; no clear D. The CDR3 spans 12 residues. CDR1 is GTSNPN and CDR2 is SVGIG in the germline V gene (reference sequence). Trimming took 0 bases from V and 4 from J, leaving 6 bases between them. The CDR3: CAWSVLAYGYTF. CDR3 bases: TGTGCCTGGAGTGTACTTGCCTATGGCTACACCTTC. Filled out from reference TRBV30 and TRBJ1-2, the complete variable domain reads SQTIHQWPATLVQPVGSPLSLECTVEGTSNPNLYWYRQAAGRGLQLLFYSVGIGQISSEVPQNLSASRPQDRQFILSSKKLLLSDSGFYLCAWSVLAYGYTFGSGTRLTVV.

V gene TRBV18 combines with J gene TRBJ1-3, with D unclear. The CDR3 runs 13 residues. Germline V lookup: CDR1 KGHSH, CDR2 LQKENI. V shed 4 bases and J shed 4 bases, with 8 bases lying between them. CDR3 loop: CASSLETGNTIYF. CDR3 coding DNA: TGTGCCAGCTCACTTGAAACAGGAAACACCATATATTTT.

With respect to this clone: The same CDR3 can be traced to other DNA sequences in this sample. The chain couples TRBV5-1 to TRBJ1-2; unclear D gene. With 0 bases removed from V and 2 bases from J, the gap between germline ends came to 8 bases. This CDR3 has 14 amino acids. Germline loops: CDR1 SGHRS, CDR2 YFSETQ. The chain's CDR3 is CASSLESGNYGYTF. The CDR3 nucleotides read TGCGCCAGCAGCTTGGAATCCGGGAACTATGGCTACACCTTC.

The chain joins TRBV7-9 to TRBJ2-1, with TRBD2 matching 10 bases. Trimming took 0 bases from V and 7 from J; bases not matched to a gene: 6. CDR3 length: 16 amino acids. Germline V CDR1 and CDR2: SEHNR, FQNEAQ (reference sequence). CDR3 DNA: TGTGCCAGCAGCTTAGCCGGGACTAGCGTCCTAAATGAGCAGTTCTTC. This gives the protein CASSLAGTSVLNEQFF.

V usage is TRBV5-1 and J usage is TRBJ2-5; 9 bases match TRBD1. The V gene's germline CDR1 is SGHRS and CDR2 YFSETQ. The junction had 4 bases not matched to a gene; V was cut back by 3 bases and J by 4 bases. CDR3 size: 14 residues. The CDR3, as DNA: TGCGCCAGCAGCTGGGGGACAGGGTTAGAGACCCAGTACTTC. It translates to CASSWGTGLETQYF.

The rearrangement uses TRBV9 and TRBJ2-7, with 7 bases fitting TRBD2. Unmatched junction bases numbered 6, after V lost 4 bases and J lost 5 bases. This CDR3 is 13 amino acids long. Germline CDR1 and CDR2: SGDLS and YYNGEE. The CDR3 loop is CASSQDRGDEQYF. As DNA, the CDR3 is TGTGCCAGCAGCCAGGACCGGGGGGACGAGCAGTACTTC.

This clone has a single count. The rearrangement uses TRBV5-1 and TRBJ2-1, with 11 bases matching TRBD2. The trim removed 0 bases at V and 3 bases at J, leaving 5 bases unmatched. The CDR3 loop spans 17 amino acids. CDR1 and CDR2 from the germline V gene are SGHRS and YFSETQ. This CDR3 reads CASSLALSGRGYNEQFF. The CDR3 nucleotides read TGCGCCAGCAGCTTGGCCCTTAGCGGGAGGGGCTACAATGAGCAGTTCTTC.

The chain employs TRBV4-2 and TRBJ2-1; 8 positions agree with TRBD2. The CDR3 length is 13 residues. The germline V gene has CDR1 LGHNA and CDR2 YNFKEQ. V gave up 2 bases and J gave up 6 bases; unmatched junction bases: 0. CDR3 DNA sequence: TGTGCCAGCAGCCAACTAGCGGGCAATGAGCAGTTCTTC. Protein: CASSQLAGNEQFF.

The chain uses TRBV5-8 and TRBJ2-7, with 7 bases aligning to TRBD1. This CDR3 comprises 15 residues. V trimming: 0 bases; J trimming: 4 bases; junction bases outside the gene matches: 7. Germline V gives CDR1 SGHTS, CDR2 YDEGEE. The CDR3 bases are TGTGCCAGCAGCTTGGGGACAGGCCCTTCGTACGAGCAGTACTTC. Translating gives CASSLGTGPSYEQYF.

The gene calls are TRBV6-1 and TRBJ2-1, with a weak D call TRBD1 (6 bases). V dropped 4 bases and J dropped 7 bases, with 11 bases sitting between them. This CDR3 is built from 13 residues. Germline CDR1 is MNHNS and CDR2 is SASEGT. The CDR3 DNA sequence: TGTGCCAGCAGTGTAAGCCAGGGGAATGAGCAGTTCTTC. Translated, it gives CASSVSQGNEQFF.

J is TRBJ2-3 and V is TRBV9; D gene unclear. The CDR3 contains 15 residues. The germline CDR1 and CDR2 sequences are SGDLS and YYNGEE. Between the trimmed V and J ends, which lost 0 bases and 0 bases, there was a span of 8 bases. The CDR3, as DNA: TGTGCCAGCAGCGTAGGTCCACTTAGCACAGATACGCAGTATTTT. Its protein product is CASSVGPLSTDTQYF.

The chain couples TRBV27 to TRBJ2-5, with D tentatively TRBD2 (5 bases). The CDR3 loop spans 15 amino acids. From germline, CDR1 is MNHEY and CDR2 SMNVEV (reference sequence). V lost 5 bases to trimming and J lost 7 bases, with 20 bases between them. The CDR3 coding sequence is TGTGCCAGCAGTCCCCGGGCGGGCGGAGTGGGGACCCAGTACTTC. Translating it yields CASSPRAGGVGTQYF.

The chain uses TRBV30 and TRBJ2-1; weak D call: TRBD1 (5 bases). Germline CDR1 GTSNPN, CDR2 SVGIG (reference sequence). The V end was cut by 5 bases, the J end by 4 bases, with 9 bases between. CDR3 length: 12 amino acids. The CDR3 region is CAWDRSYNEQFF. CDR3 bases: TGTGCCTGGGACAGATCATACAATGAGCAGTTCTTC.

This chain connects TRBV5-5 to TRBJ2-1; 10 bases map to TRBD2. J was trimmed by 1 base and V by 2 bases; bases with no gene match: 6. The CDR3 sequence is 17 residues long. Looked up from germline, CDR1 is SGHKS and CDR2 is YYEKEE (reference sequence). The CDR3 nucleotides are TGTGCCAGCAGCTTATTGGCTAGCGGGAGTTCCTACAATGAGCAGTTCTTC. Translating it yields CASSLLASGSSYNEQFF.

The J gene is TRBJ1-1, the V gene TRBV6-5; D may be TRBD1 (6 bases). CDR1 and CDR2 from the germline V gene are MNHEY and SVGAGI. The CDR3 loop spans 13 amino acids. Between the trimmed V and J ends, which lost 5 bases and 6 bases, there was a span of 13 bases. CDR3 sequence reads: CASSTRQVPEAFF. CDR3 sequence (DNA): TGTGCCAGCAGTACCCGACAGGTCCCTGAAGCTTTCTTT.

This sequence joins TRBV19 and TRBJ2-1; 7 positions agree with TRBD2. The trim removed 7 bases at V and 2 bases at J, leaving 8 bases unmatched. CDR3 length: 15 amino acids. Per the germline V gene, CDR1 is LNHDA and CDR2 is SQIVND (reference sequence). The CDR3 here is CASTEGGSTYNEQFF. CDR3 nucleotides: TGTGCCAGTACCGAGGGCGGGAGTACCTACAATGAGCAGTTCTTC.

The rearrangement links TRBV19 to TRBJ2-5; 10 bases match TRBD1. This CDR3 is 15 amino acids long. Losses at the gene ends were 1 base for V and 2 bases for J; bases not matched to a gene: 1. Per germline, CDR1 LNHDA and CDR2 SQIVND (reference sequence). The DNA for the CDR3 is TGTGCCAGTAGTATAGGGGACAGGGGACAAGAGACCCAGTACTTC. It codes for CASSIGDRGQETQYF.

The chain uses TRBV7-3 and TRBJ2-1; TRBD2 matches at 8 bases. This CDR3 is 15 amino acids long. The V segment lost 5 bases and the J segment 4 bases; nucleotides outside the gene matches: 7. CDR1 is SGHTA, CDR2 FQGTGA, per germline. CDR3 coding DNA: TGTGCCAGCAGCCCTGAGCGGGGGACGTACAATGAGCAGTTCTTC. It encodes CASSPERGTYNEQFF.

This clone was detected only a few times. The gene calls are TRBV7-9 and TRBJ2-1; 7 nucleotides agree with TRBD1. V shed 5 bases and J 4 bases; nucleotides not matched to a gene: 2. The V gene's germline CDR1 is SEHNR and CDR2 FQNEAQ (reference sequence). There are 13 residues in the CDR3. The CDR3 nucleotides read TGTGCCAGCAGCCCGACAGGGTACAATGAGCAGTTCTTC. Encoded protein: CASSPTGYNEQFF.

The V gene is TRBV5-5, the J gene TRBJ1-3; D call uncertain. The CDR3 extends over 16 amino acids. Germline CDR1 reads SGHKS; CDR2 reads YYEKEE (reference sequence). V lost 4 bases to trimming and J lost 0 bases, with 14 bases between them. The CDR3 reads CASSRGQDHSGNTIYF. In nucleotides, the CDR3 is TGTGCCAGCAGCCGGGGTCAGGACCACTCTGGAAACACCATATATTTT. The full variable domain, its missing parts supplied by reference TRBV5-5 and TRBJ1-3, is DAGVTQSPTHLIKTRGQQVTLRCSPISGHKSVSWYQQVLGQGPQFIFQYYEKEERGRGNFPDRFSARQFPNYSSELNVNALLLGDSALYLCASSRGQDHSGNTIYFGEGSWLTVV.

Here the CDR3 DNA reads TGTGCCAGCAGTTTACGAGACCCAGGGAATGAGCAGTTCTTC. This sequence encodes CASSLRDPGNEQFF. The J gene is TRBJ2-1, the V gene TRBV27; a weak D match, TRBD1 (5 bases). The ends were cut back, 2 bases at V and 7 bases at J, with 12 bases in the middle. This CDR3 has 14 amino acids. Germline-derived CDR1 and CDR2 are MNHEY and SMNVEV (reference sequence).

CDR3 bases: TGTGCCAGCAGTTACGGAGGAAACACCGGGGAGCTGTTTTTT. Encoded protein: CASSYGGNTGELFF. The chain links TRBV6-5 to TRBJ2-2; D perhaps matches TRBD2 (5 bases). There are 14 residues in the CDR3. Trimming stripped 2 bases from V and 2 bases from J, with 6 bases between. CDR1 is MNHEY, CDR2 SVGAGI, per germline.

The J gene is TRBJ1-1, the V gene TRBV7-3; D is unclear. Germline V gene data show CDR1 as SGHTA and CDR2 as FQGTGA. Trimming removed 2 bases at V and 3 bases at J, with 13 bases between. This CDR3 spans 15 amino acids. The CDR3 DNA follows: TGTGCCAGCAGCTTACTACTCACCGGTGACACTGAAGCTTTCTTT. Its protein product is CASSLLLTGDTEAFF.